The following is a T cell receptor beta chain sequence with its context. The antigen remains undetermined. The CDR3 extends over 16 amino acids. Trimming cost V 2 bases and J 6 bases; bases outside gene matches: 8. Germline V gene lookup returns CDR1 ENHRY and CDR2 SYGVKD. Profiling relied on immunoSEQ multiplex PCR, and the TCRdb table lists in-frame clones only, not all of them. The sample lists about 28,000 clones, roughly 90% occurring once. Adolescents were screened for latent TB by skin test and IGRA. The data were obtained in a study of T cells in tuberculosis. Whole-study context: A South African cohort included IGRA-negative adolescents, latently infected IGRA-positive adolescents and adults with active tuberculosis.

Broader study findings: GMM-specific TCRs were nearer to active tuberculosis alpha repertoires, suggesting expansion. Shorter CDR3-alpha in active tuberculosis partly drove smaller distances.

V gene TRBV10-3 combines with J gene TRBJ2-1; 9 nucleotides line up with TRBD2. The sample consisted of PBMCs. This sequence was found in a donor aged 10-35 years with latent tuberculosis or without tuberculosis infection. CDR3 nucleotides: TGTGCCATCAGTGAGAACGGCGGGGGGGCCTCCAATGAGCAGTTCTTC. Translation: CAISENGGGASNEQFF.